This T cell receptor (beta chain) originates from a study of blood T cell repertoires in COVID-19. Generated by immunoSEQ multiplex PCR, the TCRdb table keeps only in-frame clones and is missing some. The sample includes 300,000 to 350,000 clones, around nine tenths of them seen just once. Germline CDR1 and CDR2: LNHNV and YYDKDF (reference sequence). The CDR3 totals 17 residues. Trimming stripped 0 bases from V and 4 bases from J, with 16 bases between. The chain uses TRBV15 and TRBJ2-1; D is possibly TRBD2 (5 bases). The receptor was derived from a woman aged 30 to 39 who had recovered from COVID-19. Sequenced material: PBMCs or T cells enriched from blood (not recorded which). The CDR3 bases are TGTGCCACCAGCAGAGAGGGAGTGACCGGACTTTACAATGAGCAGTTCTTC. Translation: CATSREGVTGLYNEQFF.